The 10 T cell receptor beta chains below come from one sample, sequenced in a study of regulatory T cells in long-lasting Graves disease. Both iRepertoire HTBI primers and Arm-PCR of CDR3 regions were used to build the TCR beta libraries. TCRdb reprocessed the multiplex PCR reads via MiXCR and lists one record per CDR3 protein. This sample has fewer than 400,000 distinct CDR3 sequences; about a fifth occur once, and the top ten carry around 20%. Time point indicated: persistent/refractory GD, antithyroid drugs over 5 years with positive TRAb. With RNA extracted from PBMCs as input, the TCR library was made. The material sequenced was peripheral blood mononuclear cells (PBMCs), taken when the disease was refractory, from a patient treated with antithyroid drugs. These receptors came from a female donor with Graves disease.

The J gene is TRBJ1-1, the V gene TRBV4-3, with D possibly being TRBD1 (6 bases). This CDR3 region has 16 residues. In germline, CDR1 is LGHNA, CDR2 YSLEER. Trimming stripped 0 bases from V and 6 bases from J, with 17 bases between. The CDR3 DNA is TGCGCCAGCAGCCAAGATCGGGTAGGGGGGTATTCTGAAGCTTTCTTT. Translated, it gives CASSQDRVGGYSEAFF.

In this sample, this clonotype turned up many times. The V gene is TRBV11-2, the J gene TRBJ2-5; 12 bases agree with TRBD1. Germline lookup yields CDR1 SGHAT and CDR2 FQNNGV. Trimming at V came to 1 base and at J to 5 bases, leaving 5 bases not matched to a gene. This CDR3 spans 16 amino acids. CDR3 region: CASSLGDRGLRETQYF. DNA of the CDR3: TGTGCCAGCAGCTTAGGGGACAGGGGGCTTAGGGAGACCCAGTACTTC.

Only a few counts were recorded for this clonotype. The chain recombines TRBV4-2 with TRBJ1-2; D may be TRBD1 (5 bases). This CDR3 contains 20 residues. V lost 0 bases and J lost 5, with 28 bases in between. Germline V gene lookup returns CDR1 LGHNA and CDR2 YNFKEQ. The CDR3 sequence: CASSQEGDPGKPKWVYGYTF. The CDR3 region has the DNA TGTGCCAGCAGCCAAGAGGGGGACCCCGGGAAGCCTAAGTGGGTTTATGGCTACACCTTC.

V and J are TRBV7-9 and TRBJ2-7, with 7 bases lining up with TRBD1. There are 15 residues in the CDR3. Looked up from germline, CDR1 is SEHNR and CDR2 is FQNEAQ (reference sequence). After removal of 5 bases from V and 0 bases from J, the junction contained 7 bases not matched to a gene. CDR3 sequence reads: CASSPRDSRSYEQYF. The CDR3 nucleotides are TGTGCCAGCAGCCCCAGGGACAGCCGCTCCTACGAGCAGTACTTC.

V usage is TRBV7-3 and J usage is TRBJ2-2; TRBD1 matches 8 bases. From germline, CDR1 is SGHTA and CDR2 FQGTGA. The CDR3 has 15 amino acids. Trimming took 9 bases from V and 3 from J; bases not matched to a gene: 9. The DNA for the CDR3 is TGTGCCAGTCGCGCTACAGGGGGGTACACCGGGGAGCTGTTTTTT. It encodes CASRATGGYTGELFF.

This clonotype was seen a few times. The chain recombines TRBV6-1 with TRBJ2-7; tentative D call: TRBD2 (6 bases). The CDR3 is 12 amino acids. V was shortened by 6 bases and J by 5 bases, with 11 bases between the two germline ends. The germline V gene encodes CDR1 MNHNS and CDR2 SASEGT. The CDR3 sequence: CASRDGGNEQYF. CDR3 coding DNA: TGTGCCAGCAGGGACGGGGGAAACGAGCAGTACTTC.

This clonotype was counted a few times. The chain has TRBV11-2 and TRBJ2-6; D not resolved. The germline CDR1 and CDR2 sequences are SGHAT and FQNNGV. V lost 6 bases to trimming and J lost 0 bases, with 9 bases between them. CDR3 length equals 15 residues. As DNA, the CDR3 is TGTGCCAGCAGAGCTATGCCCTCTGGGGCCAACGTCCTGACTTTC. Protein: CASRAMPSGANVLTF. Looking up the rest from reference TRBV11-2 and TRBJ2-6 gives the full variable domain: EAGVAQSPRYKIIEKRQSVAFWCNPISGHATLYWYQQILGQGPKLLIQFQNNGVVDDSQLPKDRFSAERLKGVDSTLKIQPAKLEDSAVYLCASRAMPSGANVLTFGAGSRLTVL.

The rearrangement links TRBV12-3 or TRBV12-4 to TRBJ2-7; D gene ambiguous. V lost 1 base and J 7 bases, leaving 8 bases between the germline ends. The CDR3 extends over 12 amino acids. CDR3 nucleotide sequence: TGTGCCAGCAGTTTAGGGTTCCAAGAGCAGTACTTC. Its protein is CASSLGFQEQYF.

Many counts were recorded for this clonotype. The V gene is TRBV7-2, the J gene TRBJ2-4; 7 bases are a match to TRBD2. This CDR3 has 13 residues. Germline CDR1 SGHTA, CDR2 FQGNSA. V dropped 1 base and J dropped 9; count of bases not matched to a gene: 3. The CDR3 sequence: CASSLGGEGIQYF. The CDR3 bases are TGTGCCAGCAGCTTAGGGGGGGAGGGCATTCAGTACTTC.

CDR3 in amino acids: CASSLVLAGRWFF. In DNA, the CDR3 is TGTGCCAGCAGCTTAGTTTTGGCGGGACGTTGGTTCTTC. The gene calls are TRBV7-2 and TRBJ2-1, with D possibly matching TRBD2 (6 bases). The germline CDR1 and CDR2 sequences are SGHTA and FQGNSA. V dropped 1 base and J dropped 15 bases, with 16 bases sitting between them. The CDR3 length is 13 residues.